This T cell receptor (beta chain) came from a study of blood T cell repertoires in COVID-19. The CDR3 sequence is 19 residues long. CDR1 and CDR2 (germline): SGHRS, YFSETQ. J lost 4 bases, V lost 0 bases, and 16 bases had no gene match. The data were produced by immunoSEQ multiplex PCR, yet TCRdb's version contains in-frame clones alone and is incomplete. The sample includes fewer than 70,000 clones, 90% to 95% of them seen just once. Sequenced: peripheral blood. The receptor comes from a man aged 45-60 years with active COVID-19. V is TRBV5-1 and J is TRBJ1-1; 9 positions match TRBD1. The CDR3 DNA reads TGCGCCAGCAGCTTGGTAAGTTTGAGTGTTGGACAGGGGACCACTGAAGCTTTCTTT. Its translation is CASSLVSLSVGQGTTEAFF. Full variable domain (rest looked up from reference TRBV5-1 and TRBJ1-1): KAGVTQTPRYLIKTRGQQVTLSCSPISGHRSVSWYQQTPGQGLQFLFEYFSETQRNKGNFPGRFSGRQFSNSRSEMNVSTLELGDSALYLCASSLVSLSVGQGTTEAFFGQGTRLTVV.